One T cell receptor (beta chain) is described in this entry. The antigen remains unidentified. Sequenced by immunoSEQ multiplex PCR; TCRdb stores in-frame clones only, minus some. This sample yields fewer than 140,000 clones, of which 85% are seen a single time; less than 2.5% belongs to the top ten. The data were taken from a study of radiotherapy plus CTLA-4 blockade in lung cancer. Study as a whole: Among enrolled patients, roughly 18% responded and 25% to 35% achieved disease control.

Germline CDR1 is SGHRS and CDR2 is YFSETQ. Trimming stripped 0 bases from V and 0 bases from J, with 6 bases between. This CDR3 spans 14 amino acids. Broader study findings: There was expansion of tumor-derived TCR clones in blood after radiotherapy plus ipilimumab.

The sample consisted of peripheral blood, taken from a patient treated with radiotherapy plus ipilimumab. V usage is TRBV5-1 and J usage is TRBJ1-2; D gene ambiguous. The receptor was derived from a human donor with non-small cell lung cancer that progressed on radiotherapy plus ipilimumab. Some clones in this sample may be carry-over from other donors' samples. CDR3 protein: CASSLGAANYGYTF. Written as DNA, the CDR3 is TGCGCCAGCAGCTTGGGGGCAGCTAACTATGGCTACACCTTC.